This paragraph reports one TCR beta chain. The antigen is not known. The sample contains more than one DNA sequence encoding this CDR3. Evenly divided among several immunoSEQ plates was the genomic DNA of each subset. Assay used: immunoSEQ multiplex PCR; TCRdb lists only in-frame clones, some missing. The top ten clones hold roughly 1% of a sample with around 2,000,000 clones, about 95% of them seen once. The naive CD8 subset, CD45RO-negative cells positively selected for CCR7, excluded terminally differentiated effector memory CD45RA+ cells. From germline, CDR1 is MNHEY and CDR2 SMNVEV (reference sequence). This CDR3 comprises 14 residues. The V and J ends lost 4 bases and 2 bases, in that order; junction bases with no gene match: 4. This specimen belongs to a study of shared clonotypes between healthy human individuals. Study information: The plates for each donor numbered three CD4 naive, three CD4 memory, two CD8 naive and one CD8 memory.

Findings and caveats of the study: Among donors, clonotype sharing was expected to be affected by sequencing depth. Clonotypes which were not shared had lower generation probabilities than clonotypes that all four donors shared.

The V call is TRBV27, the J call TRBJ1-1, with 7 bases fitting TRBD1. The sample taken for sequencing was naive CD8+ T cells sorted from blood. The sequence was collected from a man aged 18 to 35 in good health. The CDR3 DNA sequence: TGTGCCAGCAGTTGGACAGGAGCCAACACTGAAGCTTTCTTT. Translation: CASSWTGANTEAFF.